Shown below are 7 T cell receptor beta chains from a single sample sequenced in a study of T cells in Graves' hyperthyroidism and ophthalmopathy. The investigators amplified TCR beta CDR3 regions from RNA transcripts. With the HTBI primer set, the TCR CDR3 went through a first round of RT-PCR. TCRdb used MiXCR to reprocess the multiplex PCR reads, holding one entry per CDR3 protein. The data show about 840,000 distinct CDR3 sequences, with approximately 40% seen just once and around 10% held by the top ten. Material for sequencing was blood. The receptors derive from a man younger than 35 with Graves' hyperthyroidism.

A few counts support this clonotype. This CDR3 is CASSPRLATLGEQYF. Here the CDR3 DNA reads TGTGCCAGCAGCCCTCGACTAGCCACTCTCGGCGAGCAGTACTTC. J is TRBJ2-7 and V is TRBV14; 7 bases are a match to TRBD2. The V gene's germline CDR1 is SGHDN and CDR2 FVKESK. Germline trimming cut 4 bases from V and 6 bases from J; bases unmatched to any gene: 12. The CDR3 has 15 residues.

This clonotype was counted ten times or more. This chain joins TRBV14 and TRBJ1-6; weak D call: TRBD1 (6 bases). Germline assignment: CDR1 SGHDN and CDR2 FVKESK. This CDR3 has 15 residues. Trimming pared 1 base from V and 9 bases from J, leaving 13 bases between. The CDR3 bases are TGTGCCAGCAGCCAAGGATCAGGGGAAGTTTCACCCCTCCACTTT. Its protein is CASSQGSGEVSPLHF.

V gene TRBV7-8 combines with J gene TRBJ2-5; TRBD2 aligns across 9 bases. Germline CDR1 SGHVS, CDR2 FQNEAQ. The CDR3 loop spans 13 amino acids. J lost 5 bases, V lost 11 bases, and 9 bases had no gene match. The CDR3 sequence is CAWTLAGVETQYF. The CDR3 bases are TGTGCCTGGACCTTAGCGGGAGTTGAGACCCAGTACTTC. The full variable domain, in which reference TRBV7-8 and TRBJ2-5 provide the parts outside the CDR3, is GAGVSQSPRYKVAKRGQDVALRCDPISGHVSLFWYQQALGQGPEFLTYFQNEAQLDKSGLPSDRFFAERPEGSVSTLKIQRTQQEDSAVYLCAWTLAGVETQYFGPGTRLLVL.

The chain carries TRBV9 and TRBJ1-2; tentative D call: TRBD1 (6 bases). Germline V CDR1 and CDR2: SGDLS, YYNGEE. This CDR3 comprises 14 residues. The V end lost 3 bases, the J end lost 6 bases, and 15 bases lay between the germline ends. The CDR3 here is CASSAPGDTDGYTF. The CDR3 nucleotides read TGTGCCAGCAGCGCCCCCGGGGACACCGATGGCTACACCTTC.

The rearrangement links TRBV15 to TRBJ2-5; D not resolved. The V gene lost 0 bases and the J gene lost 7 bases, with 3 bases spanning the gap. The length of the CDR3 is 11 residues. Per germline, CDR1 LNHNV and CDR2 YYDKDF (reference sequence). CDR3 residues: CATSREGTQYF. The CDR3 bases are TGTGCCACCAGCAGAGAGGGGACCCAGTACTTC.

This clonotype has ten or more counts. The chain employs TRBV20-1 and TRBJ1-5; TRBD1 is a possible D gene (5 bases). CDR1 DFQATT and CDR2 SNEGSKA come from the germline V gene (reference sequence). V was clipped by 6 bases and J by 5 bases, with 20 bases between them. The CDR3 is 15 residues long. Written as DNA, the CDR3 is TGCAGTGCCCAATCGGGGGTGGACATTGATCAGCCCCAGCATTTT. Its translation is CSAQSGVDIDQPQHF.

This clonotype has just a few counts. The CDR3 nucleotides read TGTGCCAGCAGTCCACAGGGAAGGGGTAACTATGGCTACACCTTC. Its protein product is CASSPQGRGNYGYTF. The gene calls are TRBV2 and TRBJ1-2; D is possibly TRBD1 (6 bases). V lost 5 bases and J 1 base, leaving 14 bases between the germline ends. CDR1 and CDR2 from the germline V gene are SNHLY and FYNNEI. This CDR3 comprises 15 residues.